Each of the 18 T cell receptor beta chains below was sequenced from the same sample in a study of regulatory T cells in long-lasting Graves disease. Arm-PCR of CDR3 regions with iRepertoire HTBI primers generated TCR beta libraries. TCRdb independently ran MiXCR on the multiplex PCR reads; one entry per CDR3 protein. Here the sample spans 500,000 to 800,000 distinct CDR3 sequences, 25% to 35% being singletons. The time point denotes: persistent/refractory GD, antithyroid drugs over 5 years with positive TRAb. PBMCs provided the RNA from which the TCR library was made. This specimen was peripheral blood mononuclear cells (PBMCs), taken when the disease was refractory, from a patient treated with antithyroid drugs. These receptors were collected from a female donor with Graves disease.

V gene TRBV20-1 combines with J gene TRBJ2-1; a weak D match, TRBD2 (5 bases). V shed 1 base and J shed 12 bases, with 10 bases lying between them. Germline V gene data show CDR1 as DFQATT and CDR2 as SNEGSKA (reference sequence). The CDR3 runs 11 residues. The CDR3 region is CSARVVGGQFF. CDR3 nucleotides: TGCAGTGCTAGAGTCGTCGGAGGGCAGTTCTTC.

The genes are TRBV7-3 and TRBJ1-2; tentative D call: TRBD1 (5 bases). Germline V lookup: CDR1 SGHTA, CDR2 FQGTGA. The CDR3 covers 14 residues. The V end lost 4 bases, the J end lost 4 bases, and 13 bases lay between the germline ends. In DNA form, the CDR3 reads TGTGCCAGCAGCTCGGGACCAAGAGGCTATGGCTACACCTTC. This sequence encodes CASSSGPRGYGYTF.

This clonotype was detected only a few times. The chain couples TRBV12-3 or TRBV12-4 to TRBJ1-6; D may be TRBD1 (6 bases). Trimming removed 6 bases at V and 13 bases at J, with 16 bases between. The length of the CDR3 is 13 residues. In nucleotides, the CDR3 is TGTGCCAGCAGGAGGTGGAGGGGGGAGCCCCTCCACTTT. Translated, it gives CASRRWRGEPLHF.

This chain uses TRBV20-1 with TRBJ1-5; D perhaps matches TRBD1 (5 bases). The CDR3 consists of 13 residues. V was cut by 6 bases and J by 4 bases, with 13 bases left in between. Germline-derived CDR1 and CDR2 are DFQATT and SNEGSKA (reference sequence). CDR3 in DNA: TGCAGTGCCAGCGACAGCTTAAATCAGCCCCAGCATTTT. It encodes CSASDSLNQPQHF.

This clonotype was counted ten times or more. CDR3 loop: CASRRGTSGSQETQYF. CDR3 sequence (DNA): TGTGCCAGCAGGCGGGGGACTAGCGGAAGCCAAGAGACCCAGTACTTC. The chain joins TRBV2 to TRBJ2-5, with 11 bases that match TRBD2. The germline V gene encodes CDR1 SNHLY and CDR2 FYNNEI. V was pared by 6 bases and J by 1 base, with 7 bases of the junction left unmatched. The CDR3 is 16 amino acids.

The chain uses TRBV6-1 and TRBJ2-5; D unclear. The length of the CDR3 is 13 residues. V was clipped by 8 bases and J by 3 bases, with 13 bases between them. Germline lookup yields CDR1 MNHNS and CDR2 SASEGT. CDR3 DNA sequence: TGTGCCAGCTCTATAGAGCGAAAAGAGACCCAGTACTTC. Protein sequence: CASSIERKETQYF.

The rearrangement links TRBV5-1 to TRBJ1-2; TRBD1 matches 8 bases. Trimming cost V 0 bases and J 6 bases; bases outside gene matches: 7. CDR3 size: 15 residues. Germline CDR1 is SGHRS and CDR2 is YFSETQ. The CDR3 spells CASSLGTDRVNGYTF. The DNA for the CDR3 is TGCGCCAGCAGCTTGGGGACGGACAGGGTCAATGGCTACACCTTC.

The chain recombines TRBV28 with TRBJ1-6; 8 bases fit TRBD1. The germline CDR1 and CDR2 sequences are MDHEN and SYDVKM. This CDR3 spans 16 amino acids. With 6 bases clipped from V and 10 bases from J, the junction kept 14 bases outside the gene matches. This CDR3 is CASRWGWTGRNSPLHF. The CDR3 region has the DNA TGTGCCAGCAGGTGGGGCTGGACAGGGAGGAACTCACCCCTCCACTTT.

This clonotype appeared a few times. The chain employs TRBV2 and TRBJ2-1; 7 bases line up with TRBD2. V was pared by 4 bases and J by 8 bases, with 8 bases of the junction left unmatched. The germline CDR1 and CDR2 sequences are SNHLY and FYNNEI. This CDR3 contains 14 residues. CDR3 coding DNA: TGTGCCAGCAGTGGGGGGGGGGGTTTCTATGAGCAGTTCTTC. It is translated as CASSGGGGFYEQFF.

This clonotype was observed at least ten times. V and J are TRBV28 and TRBJ1-1; no clear D gene. The CDR3 covers 12 residues. CDR1 MDHEN and CDR2 SYDVKM come from the germline V gene. The V end was cut by 4 bases, the J end by 8 bases, with 11 bases between. Written as DNA, the CDR3 is TGTGCCAGCAGTTACAACGTGTTCGAAGCTTTCTTT. Translation: CASSYNVFEAFF.

This chain connects TRBV12-3 or TRBV12-4 to TRBJ1-1; D not resolved. The length of the CDR3 is 15 residues. V was clipped by 1 base and J by 5 bases, with 14 bases between them. The CDR3 is CASSLDGKARTEAFF. In nucleotides, the CDR3 is TGTGCCAGCAGTTTAGATGGCAAAGCGAGGACTGAAGCTTTCTTT.

The chain recombines TRBV6-1 with TRBJ2-2; 7 bases map to TRBD1. The length of the CDR3 is 15 residues. Germline V gene lookup returns CDR1 MNHNS and CDR2 SASEGT. J gave up 7 bases and V 5 bases, and 10 bases lay outside the gene matches. The DNA for the CDR3 is TGTGCCAGCAGTCCCCACAGGGGCGTTGACGGGGAGCTGTTTTTT. Amino acids: CASSPHRGVDGELFF.

This clonotype was seen only a few times. The chain is built from TRBV2 and TRBJ1-1, with 7 positions matching TRBD1. The V gene end was trimmed by 6 bases and the J gene end by 4 bases; junction bases not matched to a gene: 5. CDR3 length equals 13 residues. Germline values: CDR1 SNHLY, CDR2 FYNNEI. The CDR3 nucleotides are TGTGCCAGCAGGGAAACAGGGGCCACTGAAGCTTTCTTT. It specifies CASRETGATEAFF.

This clonotype was counted between two and nine times. This chain connects TRBV6-2 or TRBV6-3 to TRBJ1-6, with D perhaps TRBD1 (6 bases). In germline, CDR1 is MNHEY, CDR2 SVGEGT. With 6 bases removed from V and 2 bases from J, the gap between germline ends came to 20 bases. CDR3 length: 18 residues. CDR3 bases: TGTGCCAGCAGATCCACCGCCAGGGGCATGGCCTATAATTCACCCCTCCACTTT. Translation: CASRSTARGMAYNSPLHF.

This clonotype was counted only a few times. The chain employs TRBV9 and TRBJ2-1; unclear D gene. There are 16 residues in the CDR3. V lost 0 bases, J lost 4 bases, and 14 bases lay in between. Germline-derived CDR1 and CDR2 are SGDLS and YYNGEE. In DNA form, the CDR3 reads TGTGCCAGCAGCGTAGACGGCGCCCAGCTTTACAATGAGCAGTTCTTC. Translating gives CASSVDGAQLYNEQFF.

CDR3: CASHNSNYGYTF. The CDR3 coding sequence is TGTGCCAGTCATAACTCTAACTATGGCTACACCTTC. The chain couples TRBV27 to TRBJ1-2, with D hard to call. CDR1 is MNHEY and CDR2 is SMNVEV in the germline V gene (reference sequence). V lost 9 bases and J lost 0, with 8 bases in between. The CDR3 contains 12 residues.

Written as DNA, the CDR3 is TGTGCCAGCAGCCGCGGACAGGCAAATGAAAAACTGTTTTTT. Its protein is CASSRGQANEKLFF. The rearrangement links TRBV6-1 to TRBJ1-4, with TRBD1 matching 7 bases. CDR1 MNHNS and CDR2 SASEGT come from the germline V gene. V dropped 6 bases and J dropped 5; count of bases not matched to a gene: 6. The CDR3 consists of 14 residues.

The table lists this clonotype with a few counts. The V and J genes are TRBV5-1 and TRBJ1-5, with D perhaps matching TRBD1 (6 bases). Germline values: CDR1 SGHRS, CDR2 YFSETQ. CDR3 length: 14 residues. With 4 bases removed from V and 5 bases from J, the gap between germline ends came to 13 bases. The CDR3 nucleotides are TGCGCCAGCAGCCCCAGGGGCAGGCATCAGCCCCAGCATTTT. Amino acids: CASSPRGRHQPQHF.